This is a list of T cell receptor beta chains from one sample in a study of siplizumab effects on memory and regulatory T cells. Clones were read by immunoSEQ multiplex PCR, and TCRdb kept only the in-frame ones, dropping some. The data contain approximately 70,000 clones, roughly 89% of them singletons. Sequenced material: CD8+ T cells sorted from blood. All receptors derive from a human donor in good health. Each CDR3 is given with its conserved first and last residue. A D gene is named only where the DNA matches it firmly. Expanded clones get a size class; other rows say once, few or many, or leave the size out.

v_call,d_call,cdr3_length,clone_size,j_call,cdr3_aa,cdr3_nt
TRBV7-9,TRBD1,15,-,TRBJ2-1,CASSLEGGIYNEQFF,TGTGCCAGCAGCTTGGAAGGGGGCATCTACAATGAGCAGTTCTTC
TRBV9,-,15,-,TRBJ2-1,CASSGQPGTLNEQFF,TGTGCCAGCAGCGGACAGCCAGGGACCCTCAATGAGCAGTTCTTC
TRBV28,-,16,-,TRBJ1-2,CASRDPTHPSNYGYTF,TGTGCCAGCAGGGACCCCACCCATCCGTCTAACTATGGCTACACCTTC
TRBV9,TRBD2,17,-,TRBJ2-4,CASSVVRPRGDKNIQYF,TGTGCCAGCAGCGTAGTTAGGCCCCGGGGGGACAAAAACATTCAGTACTTC
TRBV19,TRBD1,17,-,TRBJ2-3,CASSVWVGQASTDTQYF,TGTGCCAGTAGTGTCTGGGTCGGACAGGCTAGCACAGATACGCAGTATTTT
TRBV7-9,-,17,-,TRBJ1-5,CASSLSLGERGLEPQHF,TGTGCCAGCAGCTTATCTTTAGGCGAGAGGGGTTTGGAGCCCCAGCATTTT
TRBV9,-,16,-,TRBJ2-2,CASSPHRGIDTGELFF,TGTGCCAGCAGCCCGCATCGTGGGATCGACACCGGGGAGCTGTTTTTT
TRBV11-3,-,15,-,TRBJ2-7,CASSLGAGSGYEQYF,TGTGCCAGCAGCTTAGGGGCCGGTAGCGGCTACGAGCAGTACTTC
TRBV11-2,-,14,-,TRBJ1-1,CASSLEGWNTEAFF,TGTGCCAGCAGCTTAGAGGGGTGGAACACTGAAGCTTTCTTT
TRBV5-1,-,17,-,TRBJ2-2,CASSLNVQILGSGELFF,TGCGCCAGCAGCTTGAACGTCCAAATTTTGGGATCCGGGGAGCTGTTTTTT
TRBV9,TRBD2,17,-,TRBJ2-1,CASSASTSGGIYNEQFF,TGTGCCAGCAGCGCTTCCACTAGCGGGGGGATCTACAATGAGCAGTTCTTC
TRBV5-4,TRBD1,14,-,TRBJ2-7,CASSLGTGAYEQYF,TGTGCCAGCAGCTTGGGGACAGGGGCGTACGAGCAGTACTTC
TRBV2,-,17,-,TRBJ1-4,CASSGPGNGATNEKLFF,TGTGCCAGCAGTGGACCCGGGAACGGAGCAACTAATGAAAAACTGTTTTTT
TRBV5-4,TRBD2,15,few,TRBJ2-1,CASSLVAGENNEQFF,TGTGCCAGCAGCTTGGTAGCGGGAGAGAACAATGAGCAGTTCTTC
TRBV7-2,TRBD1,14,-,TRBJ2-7,CASSYRGRFNEQYF,TGTGCCAGCAGCTACAGGGGGCGTTTCAACGAGCAGTACTTC
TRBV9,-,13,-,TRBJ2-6,CASSVSGANVLTF,TGTGCCAGCAGCGTATCTGGGGCCAACGTCCTGACTTTC
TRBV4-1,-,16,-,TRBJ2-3,CASSHASGPSTDTQYF,TGCGCCAGCAGCCACGCGAGCGGTCCTAGCACAGATACGCAGTATTTT
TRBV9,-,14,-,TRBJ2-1,CASSFEGSYNEQFF,TGTGCCAGCAGCTTCGAGGGCTCCTACAATGAGCAGTTCTTC
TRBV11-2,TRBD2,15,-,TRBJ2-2,CASSLWGGGTGELFF,TGTGCCAGCAGCTTATGGGGGGGAGGCACCGGGGAGCTGTTTTTT
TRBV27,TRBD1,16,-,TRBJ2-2,CASSFAQGAFAGELFF,TGTGCCAGCAGTTTCGCACAGGGGGCGTTTGCCGGGGAGCTGTTTTTT
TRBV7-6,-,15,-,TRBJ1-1,CASSLAEGLNTEAFF,TGTGCCAGCAGCTTAGCGGAAGGACTGAACACTGAAGCTTTCTTT
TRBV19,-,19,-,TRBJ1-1,CASSILVVINGGVNTEAFF,TGTGCCAGTAGTATCCTTGTAGTAATTAACGGTGGTGTGAACACTGAAGCTTTCTTT
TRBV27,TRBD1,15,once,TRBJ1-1,CASSAGQGRYTEAFF,TGTGCCAGCAGTGCAGGACAGGGTCGGTACACTGAAGCTTTCTTT
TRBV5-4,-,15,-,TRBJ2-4,CASSDQGLAKNIQYF,TGTGCCAGCAGCGACCAAGGACTAGCCAAAAACATTCAGTACTTC
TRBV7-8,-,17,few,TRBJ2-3,CASSLDRVSGLLRTQYF,TGTGCCAGCAGCTTAGATCGTGTGAGCGGCCTTCTACGTACGCAGTATTTT
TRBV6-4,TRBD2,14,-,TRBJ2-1,CASSVSLAVDEQFF,TGTGCCAGCAGTGTGTCCCTAGCGGTAGATGAGCAGTTCTTC
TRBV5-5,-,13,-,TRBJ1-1,CASSPVLTIEAFF,TGTGCCAGCTCCCCGGTCTTAACTATCGAAGCTTTCTTT
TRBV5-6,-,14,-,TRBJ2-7,CASKLAGQIYEQYF,TGTGCCAGCAAACTGGCCGGACAGATCTACGAGCAGTACTTC
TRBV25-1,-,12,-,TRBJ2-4,CASSPLQGGTIF,TGTGCCAGCAGCCCCCTGCAGGGGGGCACCATCTTC
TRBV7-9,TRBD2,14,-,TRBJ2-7,CASSKGTSGYEQYF,TGTGCCAGCAGCAAAGGAACTAGCGGCTACGAGCAGTACTTC
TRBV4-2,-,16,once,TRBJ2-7,CASSLSPGGGGHEQYF,TGTGCCAGCAGCCTCTCACCCGGTGGAGGAGGGCACGAGCAGTACTTC
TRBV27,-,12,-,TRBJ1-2,CASSGPRGGYTF,TGTGCCAGTTCAGGGCCTCGGGGTGGCTACACCTTC
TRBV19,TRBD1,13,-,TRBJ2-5,CASSIGTGETQYF,TGTGCCAGTAGTATCGGGACAGGGGAGACCCAGTACTTC
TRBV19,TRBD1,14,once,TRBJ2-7,CASSIGTGGYEQYF,TGTGCCAGTAGTATAGGGACAGGGGGCTACGAGCAGTACTTC
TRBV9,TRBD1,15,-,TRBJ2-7,CASSNSGTGNDEQYF,TGTGCCAGCAGTAACTCCGGGACAGGGAACGACGAGCAGTACTTC
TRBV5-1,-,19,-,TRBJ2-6,CASSPIFRGRHSGANVLTF,TGCGCCAGCAGCCCCATTTTCAGGGGCCGCCACTCTGGGGCCAACGTCCTGACTTTC
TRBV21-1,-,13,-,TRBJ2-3,CASGDRETDTQYF,TGTGCCAGCGGCGACAGGGAGACAGATACGCAGTATTTT
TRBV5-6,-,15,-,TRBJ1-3,CASTIGTVSGNTIYF,TGTGCCAGCACCATAGGGACGGTCTCTGGAAACACCATATATTTT
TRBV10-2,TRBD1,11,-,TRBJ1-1,CASSRTGVTFF,TGCGCCAGCAGTCGGACAGGGGTAACTTTCTTT
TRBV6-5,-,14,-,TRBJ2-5,CASSIAGGLETQYF,TGTGCCAGCAGCATCGCGGGCGGGTTAGAGACCCAGTACTTC
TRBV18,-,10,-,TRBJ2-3,CASSPDTQYF,TGTGCCAGCTCCCCAGATACGCAGTATTTT
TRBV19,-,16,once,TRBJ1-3,CASSILQGFSGNTIYF,TGTGCCAGTAGTATTCTCCAGGGTTTCTCTGGAAACACCATATATTTT
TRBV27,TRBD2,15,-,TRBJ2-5,CASSLSIAGPGTQYF,TGTGCCAGCAGTTTATCGATAGCGGGGCCCGGGACCCAGTACTTC
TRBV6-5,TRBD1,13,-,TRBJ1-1,CASRRDRATEAFF,TGTGCCAGCAGGAGGGACAGGGCCACTGAAGCTTTCTTT
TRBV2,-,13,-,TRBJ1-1,CASTQGRDTEAFF,TGTGCCAGCACTCAAGGGAGGGACACTGAAGCTTTCTTT
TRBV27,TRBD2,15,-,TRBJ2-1,CASSSRTSASNEQFF,TGTGCCAGCAGTTCCCGGACTAGCGCAAGTAATGAGCAGTTCTTC
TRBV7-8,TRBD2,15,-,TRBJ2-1,CASSATSVAYNEQFF,TGTGCCAGCAGTGCAACTAGCGTCGCCTACAATGAGCAGTTCTTC